This TCR beta chain comes out of a study of beta chain features in type 1 diabetes. The entirety of the isolated RNA underwent reverse transcription, so expressed TCRB transcripts were sequenced. Sequencing of naive, central memory and regulatory T cell samples gave an average of around 3.6 million reads. The table came from immunoSEQ multiplex PCR; TCRdb's copy has only in-frame clones and leaves some out. The sample consists of around 40,000 clones, 65% to 80% of them appearing once. Germline V gene sequence: CDR1 SGHTA, CDR2 FQGNSA. The CDR3 extends over 17 amino acids. V shed 1 base and J 2 bases; nucleotides not matched to a gene: 10. Study-level points and caveats: There was a moderate but significant shortening of TCRB CDR3s in all four CD4+ subsets of Type 1 diabetes patients.

To note about this clone: Its antigen is undetermined.

The sequencing sample was made of Tregs from blood. The genes are TRBV7-2 and TRBJ2-5; TRBD2 matches at 7 bases. The receptor comes from a man aged 25 to 45 with type 1 diabetes. Some clones in this sample may be carry-over from other donors' samples. The chain's CDR3 is CASSLVPSSGIQETQYF. CDR3 DNA sequence: TGTGCCAGCAGCTTAGTGCCGTCTAGCGGAATACAAGAGACCCAGTACTTC. Complete variable domain (other parts from reference TRBV7-2 and TRBJ2-5): GAGVSQSPSNKVTEKGKDVELRCDPISGHTALYWYRQSLGQGLEFLIYFQGNSAPDKSGLPSDRFSAERTGGSVSTLTIQRTQQEDSAVYLCASSLVPSSGIQETQYFGPGTRLLVL.